Listed here are 12 T cell receptor beta chains from one sample, sequenced in a study of cytomegalovirus exposure and HLA in healthy donors (TCRdb year 2017). The method behind the library was the immunoSEQ multiplex PCR assay. A mixture of 60 forward primers for TCR Vbeta segments and 13 reverse primers for TCR Jbeta segments was used in the multiplex PCR. Held by TCRdb, this immuneACCESS table contains in-frame sequences only and omits some clones. Under half of the omission traces to an unresolved V gene where checked; the cause of the rest is unknown. In this sample the table shows about 110,000 clones, about three quarters of which occur a single time. The ten largest clones represent under 6.5% of the sample. The sample consisted of PBMCs. The receptors come from a woman aged 45-65 years in good health and CMV-seropositive.

The chain couples TRBV30 to TRBJ2-3; 7 nucleotides line up with TRBD2. Trimming took 1 base from V and 14 from J; bases not matched to a gene: 6. There are 11 residues in the CDR3. Germline V gene sequence: CDR1 GTSNPN, CDR2 SVGIG (reference sequence). The CDR3 region has the DNA TGTGCCTGGAGTGGGTTAGCGGGCGGGTATTTT. This translates into CAWSGLAGGYF.

There are a few counts of this clone. V gene TRBV28 combines with J gene TRBJ1-1; 9 positions match TRBD1. CDR3 length: 14 residues. Germline CDR1 MDHEN, CDR2 SYDVKM. The junction had 13 bases not matched to a gene; V was cut back by 6 bases and J by 11 bases. The CDR3 loop reads CASSKRRDRAQAFF. The CDR3 DNA reads as TGTGCCAGCAGCAAAAGACGGGACAGGGCGCAGGCTTTCTTT.

The chain carries TRBV30 and TRBJ1-2, with 8 bases matching TRBD1. This CDR3 spans 16 amino acids. The V gene's germline CDR1 is GTSNPN and CDR2 SVGIG (reference sequence). Trimming cost V 0 bases and J 7 bases; bases outside gene matches: 13. The CDR3 protein is CAWSVGQGRTPFGYTF. DNA of the CDR3: TGTGCCTGGAGTGTAGGACAGGGCCGGACCCCGTTTGGCTACACCTTC.

This sequence joins TRBV7-8 and TRBJ1-1, with 9 positions matching TRBD1. CDR1 SGHVS and CDR2 FQNEAQ come from the germline V gene. The CDR3 loop spans 15 amino acids. After removal of 4 bases from V and 4 bases from J, the junction contained 7 bases not matched to a gene. CDR3 loop: CASSSRDRVFTEAFF. The CDR3 DNA reads TGTGCCAGCAGCTCCCGGGACAGGGTCTTCACTGAAGCTTTCTTT.

The chain recombines TRBV15 with TRBJ1-5; D ambiguous. CDR1 and CDR2 from the germline V gene are LNHNV and YYDKDF (reference sequence). The CDR3 has 18 amino acids. Trimming pared 2 bases from V and 4 bases from J, leaving 21 bases between. The CDR3 DNA is TGTGCCACCAGCAGACATGGACTCCTGAGCTTTCGAAATCAGCCCCAGCATTTT. Translation: CATSRHGLLSFRNQPQHF. Filled out from reference TRBV15 and TRBJ1-5, the complete variable domain reads DAMVIQNPRYQVTQFGKPVTLSCSQTLNHNVMYWYQQKSSQAPKLLFHYYDKDFNNEADTPDNFQSRRPNTSFCFLDIRSPGLGDTAMYLCATSRHGLLSFRNQPQHFGDGTRLSIL.

The chain carries TRBV5-1 and TRBJ1-1; tentative D call: TRBD1 (5 bases). The V and J ends lost 4 bases and 1 base respectively, with 14 bases between them. The CDR3 contains 15 residues. The germline gives CDR1 SGHRS, CDR2 YFSETQ. CDR3: CASSPFGQGNTEAFF. CDR3 DNA sequence: TGCGCCAGCAGCCCGTTCGGACAAGGGAACACTGAAGCTTTCTTT.

This rearrangement joins TRBV28 to TRBJ2-5; the match to TRBD1 covers 9 bases. Germline CDR1 is MDHEN and CDR2 is SYDVKM. The CDR3 sequence is 15 residues long. V was pared by 1 base and J by 11 bases, with 11 bases of the junction left unmatched. The CDR3 nucleotides read TGTGCCAGCAGTTTATTATGGACAGGGGTGGGCGGGCAGTACTTC. As protein: CASSLLWTGVGGQYF. The whole variable domain, remainder taken from reference TRBV28 and TRBJ2-5, is DVKVTQSSRYLVKRTGEKVFLECVQDMDHENMFWYRQDPGLGLRLIYFSYDVKMKEKGDIPEGYSVSREKKERFSLILESASTNQTSMYLCASSLLWTGVGGQYFGPGTRLLVL.

V is TRBV30 and J is TRBJ2-7; TRBD1 agrees at 10 bases. Unmatched junction bases numbered 4, after V lost 3 bases and J lost 5 bases. Germline CDR1 and CDR2: GTSNPN and SVGIG (reference sequence). This CDR3 contains 13 residues. The CDR3 loop is CAWRPGQGNEQYF. CDR3 nucleotides: TGTGCCTGGAGACCGGGACAGGGGAACGAGCAGTACTTC. Supplemented by reference TRBV30 and TRBJ2-7, the full variable domain reads SQTIHQWPATLVQPVGSPLSLECTVEGTSNPNLYWYRQAAGRGLQLLFYSVGIGQISSEVPQNLSASRPQDRQFILSSKKLLLSDSGFYLCAWRPGQGNEQYFGPGTRLTVT.

A word on this clone: The junction differs from germline at one of its ends, possibly a read error. Within the sample, other DNA sequences also encode this same CDR3. The V call is TRBV10-3, the J call TRBJ1-4, with TRBD1 identical over 10 bases. The length of the CDR3 is 14 residues. The germline gives CDR1 ENHRY, CDR2 SYGVKD. The CDR3 loop reads CAISEGTGAEKLFF. For the CDR3, the DNA is TGCGCCATCAGTGAGGGGACAGGGGCTGAAAAACTGTTTTTT.

V gene TRBV5-5 combines with J gene TRBJ2-2, with 7 bases aligning to TRBD1. The germline V gene has CDR1 SGHKS and CDR2 YYEKEE (reference sequence). V was pared by 0 bases and J by 0 bases, with 2 bases of the junction left unmatched. The CDR3 totals 16 residues. The CDR3 sequence is CASSLVGTANTGELFF. The DNA of the CDR3 is TGTGCCAGCAGCTTGGTTGGGACAGCGAACACCGGGGAGCTGTTTTTT.

V is TRBV5-1 and J is TRBJ2-1; 13 nucleotides align to TRBD2. This CDR3 comprises 16 residues. Germline-derived CDR1 and CDR2 are SGHRS and YFSETQ. V lost 4 bases and J lost 4; bases outside the gene matches: 5. The CDR3 here is CASSSELAGGYNEQFF. The CDR3 region has the DNA TGCGCCAGCAGCAGCGAACTAGCGGGGGGGTACAATGAGCAGTTCTTC.

The genes are TRBV6-1 and TRBJ1-2; 8 bases are shared with TRBD1. CDR1 and CDR2 from the germline V gene are MNHNS and SASEGT. The CDR3 spans 14 residues. J gave up 4 bases and V 8 bases, and 9 bases lay outside the gene matches. The CDR3 region has the DNA TGTGCCAGCTCAGCAGGGGGCTTGACCTATGGCTACACCTTC. It specifies CASSAGGLTYGYTF.